This T cell receptor beta chain was identified in a study of T cell responses to AZD1222 COVID-19 vaccine. Study-level background: Second-dose recipients at about 4 or about 12 weeks were treated as one pooled group. Whole-study results and caveats: Spike was spanned by vaccine-associated CD4 TCRs, which were dominant at 160-218 and 743-854.

The data were produced by immunoSEQ multiplex PCR, yet TCRdb's version contains in-frame clones alone and is incomplete. Here the sample spans almost 55,000 clones, around 80% being singletons. With regard to this clone: Its antigen is unknown. Other nucleotide sequences in the sample specify the same CDR3.

V shed 2 bases and J shed 0 bases, with 8 bases lying between them. This CDR3 is 15 amino acids long. In germline, CDR1 is LNHDA, CDR2 SQIVND (reference sequence). The rearrangement joins TRBV19 to TRBJ1-3; no firm D call. The source of this sequence is an adult in good health. The sequencing used peripheral blood, collected on day 0 of AZD1222 vaccination. CDR3 residues: CASSIPGSSGNTIYF. The DNA of the CDR3 is TGTGCCAGTAGTATACCGGGATCCTCTGGAAACACCATATATTTT.